Listed here are 27 T cell receptor beta chains from one sample, sequenced in a study of blood T cell repertoires in COVID-19. Clones were read by immunoSEQ multiplex PCR, and TCRdb kept only the in-frame ones, dropping some. The table includes fewer than 400,000 clones, roughly 89% detected once. Input material: PBMCs or T cells enriched from blood (not recorded which). These receptors all come from a woman aged 45-59 years who had recovered from COVID-19.

A single count supports this clone. V gene TRBV5-4 combines with J gene TRBJ2-2, with 9 bases that match TRBD1. Germline CDR1 SGHNT, CDR2 YYREEE (reference sequence). The CDR3 totals 15 residues. V gave up 4 bases and J gave up 5 bases; unmatched junction bases: 6. CDR3 loop: CASSKGTGRTGELFF. The CDR3 coding sequence is TGTGCCAGCAGCAAGGGGACAGGGCGGACCGGGGAGCTGTTTTTT.

This chain links TRBV4-1 with TRBJ1-1; D is unresolved. This CDR3 region has 13 residues. V was shortened by 6 bases and J by 3 bases, with 11 bases between the two germline ends. CDR1 is MGHRA and CDR2 is YSYEKL in the germline V gene. The CDR3: CASRGSTDTEAFF. CDR3 in DNA: TGCGCCAGCAGGGGGAGTACGGACACTGAAGCTTTCTTT.

The chain has TRBV28 and TRBJ2-7; 7 nucleotides match TRBD1. Germline-derived CDR1 and CDR2 are MDHEN and SYDVKM. V shed 4 bases, J shed 2 bases, and the junction held 11 bases outside the gene matches. This CDR3 has 16 amino acids. The DNA for the CDR3 is TGTGCCAGCAGTTCCGCCCCGGGACAGTTCACCTACGAGCAGTACTTC. Protein product: CASSSAPGQFTYEQYF.

This chain connects TRBV4-3 to TRBJ1-2, with D perhaps matching TRBD1 (5 bases). CDR1 is LGHNA, CDR2 YSLEER, per germline. Trimming shortened V by 1 base and J by 4 bases, and 16 bases separated the two germline ends. There are 16 residues in the CDR3. CDR3 DNA: TGCGCCAGCAGCCAAGGTTCAGGCGGGGCCCGCTATGGCTACACCTTC. Translating it yields CASSQGSGGARYGYTF.

The chain carries TRBV19 and TRBJ2-7; TRBD1 matches at 7 bases. CDR1 and CDR2 (germline): LNHDA, SQIVND (reference sequence). The J segment lost 4 bases and the V segment lost 4 bases, leaving 7 bases of the junction unmatched. This CDR3 has 14 amino acids. The CDR3: CASSRGTVVYEQYF. CDR3 DNA: TGTGCCAGTAGTAGGGGGACAGTCGTGTACGAGCAGTACTTC.

This rearrangement joins TRBV2 to TRBJ1-4; D unresolved. Trimming took off 2 bases at V and 8 bases at J, with 6 bases between the two ends. The germline V gene has CDR1 SNHLY and CDR2 FYNNEI. There are 12 residues in the CDR3. CDR3 nucleotides: TGTGCCAGCAGTGAATCAGGAGAAAAACTGTTTTTT. Its protein product is CASSESGEKLFF. The entire variable domain, with the rest obtained from reference TRBV2 and TRBJ1-4, is as follows: EPEVTQTPSHQVTQMGQEVILRCVPISNHLYFYWYRQILGQKVEFLVSFYNNEISEKSEIFDDQFSVERPDGSNFTLKIRSTKLEDSAMYFCASSESGEKLFFGSGTQLSVL.

This sequence joins TRBV2 and TRBJ1-4; possibly TRBD1 for D (5 bases). Trimming pared 2 bases from V and 5 bases from J, leaving 9 bases between. Germline lookup yields CDR1 SNHLY and CDR2 FYNNEI. The CDR3 extends over 14 amino acids. DNA of the CDR3: TGTGCCAGCAGTGAACAGGGTTCCAATGAAAAACTGTTTTTT. As protein: CASSEQGSNEKLFF.

The chain is built from TRBV5-1 and TRBJ2-1; a weak D match, TRBD2 (6 bases). The CDR3 runs 16 residues. Germline CDR1 is SGHRS and CDR2 is YFSETQ. V lost 4 bases, J lost 5 bases, and 19 bases lay in between. DNA of the CDR3: TGCGCCAGCAGCGCGGGTTTTGGCGGGGAAGACAATGAGCAGTTCTTC. It codes for CASSAGFGGEDNEQFF.

This chain connects TRBV6-5 to TRBJ2-1; 9 bases are a match to TRBD1. This CDR3 is 15 amino acids long. Germline assignment: CDR1 MNHEY and CDR2 SVGAGI. Trimming cost V 0 bases and J 9 bases; bases outside gene matches: 6. CDR3 residues: CASSYSRDRVGEQFF. CDR3 sequence (DNA): TGTGCCAGCAGTTACTCCCGGGACAGGGTTGGTGAGCAGTTCTTC.

The chain employs TRBV27 and TRBJ2-7, with 10 bases matching TRBD1. CDR3 length equals 17 residues. The germline CDR1 and CDR2 sequences are MNHEY and SMNVEV (reference sequence). The J segment lost 4 bases and the V segment lost 2 bases, leaving 11 bases of the junction unmatched. DNA of the CDR3: TGTGCCAGCAGTTTAGGGGGGTGGGGACAGGGGAATTACGAGCAGTACTTC. Translation gives CASSLGGWGQGNYEQYF.

This rearrangement joins TRBV9 to TRBJ2-7; 10 bases are a match to TRBD1. From germline, CDR1 is SGDLS and CDR2 YYNGEE. This CDR3 is 14 amino acids long. V shed 5 bases, J shed 5 bases, and the junction held 7 bases outside the gene matches. The CDR3 region is CASSPGQGFDEQYF. In nucleotides, the CDR3 is TGTGCCAGCAGTCCGGGACAGGGGTTCGACGAGCAGTACTTC.

This rearrangement joins TRBV19 to TRBJ1-3; 7 bases are shared with TRBD1. The CDR3 spans 15 residues. The germline V gene has CDR1 LNHDA and CDR2 SQIVND (reference sequence). V trimming: 9 bases; J trimming: 0 bases; junction bases outside the gene matches: 8. The CDR3 nucleotides are TGTGCCAGCGGATGGGACAGCGACTCTGGAAACACCATATATTTT. Protein sequence: CASGWDSDSGNTIYF.

This clone was found a few times. The chain links TRBV3-1 (or the pseudogene TRBV3-2) to TRBJ1-2; D gene uncertain. Trimming took off 0 bases at V and 5 bases at J, with 13 bases between the two ends. The CDR3 consists of 15 residues. Germline CDR1 reads LGHDT; CDR2 reads YNNKEL (reference sequence). The CDR3 DNA reads TGTGCCAGCAGCCAAGATTCAGCGGGAAGGTATGGCTACACCTTC. Protein sequence: CASSQDSAGRYGYTF.

This clone appeared a few times. The chain links TRBV10-1 to TRBJ2-7, with TRBD1 as a possible D gene (5 bases). The CDR3 has 16 amino acids. V lost 0 bases, J lost 2 bases, and 14 bases lay in between. Germline CDR1 and CDR2: WNHNN and SYGVQD (reference sequence). The CDR3 region is CASSESQGTSAYEQYF. CDR3 nucleotides: TGCGCCAGCAGTGAGTCCCAGGGAACATCCGCCTACGAGCAGTACTTC.

This chain links TRBV7-9 with TRBJ2-1, with a tentative D call TRBD2 (6 bases). This CDR3 contains 14 residues. V was shortened by 5 bases and J by 3 bases, with 11 bases between the two germline ends. The germline CDR1 and CDR2 sequences are SEHNR and FQNEAQ (reference sequence). CDR3 coding DNA: TGTGCCAGCAGCAGCCCCGGGAGCTACAATGAGCAGTTCTTC. It is translated as CASSSPGSYNEQFF. Drawing the rest from reference TRBV7-9 and TRBJ2-1, the complete variable domain is DTGVSQNPRHKITKRGQNVTFRCDPISEHNRLYWYRQTLGQGPEFLTYFQNEAQLEKSRLLSDRFSAERPKGSFSTLEIQRTEQGDSAMYLCASSSPGSYNEQFFGPGTRLTVL.

The V gene is TRBV4-1, the J gene TRBJ2-5, with TRBD2 matching 13 bases. The CDR3 sequence is 15 residues long. Per the germline V gene, CDR1 is MGHRA and CDR2 is YSYEKL. Germline trimming cut 4 bases from V and 7 bases from J; bases unmatched to any gene: 6. As DNA, the CDR3 is TGCGCCAGCAGCCGAACTAGCGGGGGGGACGGGACCCAGTACTTC. Its translation is CASSRTSGGDGTQYF.

The chain combines TRBV24-1 with TRBJ2-7; D perhaps matches TRBD1 (6 bases). The CDR3 runs 15 residues. CDR1 is KGHDR, CDR2 SFDVKD, per germline. Between the trimmed V and J ends, which lost 11 bases and 3 bases, there was a span of 22 bases. DNA of the CDR3: TGTGCCAGCGATTGGCTGGGGGCTCGGATCTACGAGCAGTACTTC. Translated: CASDWLGARIYEQYF.

CDR3 residues: CASSVNFYEQYF. CDR3 DNA sequence: TGTGCCAGCAGTGTAAACTTTTACGAGCAGTACTTC. The rearrangement joins TRBV28 to TRBJ2-7; D is undetermined. The germline CDR1 and CDR2 sequences are MDHEN and SYDVKM. The CDR3 spans 12 residues. Trimming pared 5 bases from V and 4 bases from J, leaving 9 bases between.

In DNA form, the CDR3 reads TGTGCCAGCAGCTTGGTAGTTCTAGCGGGGGCGAACACCGGGGAGCTGTTTTTT. Its translation is CASSLVVLAGANTGELFF. The V and J genes are TRBV5-5 and TRBJ2-2; TRBD2 aligns across 10 bases. Germline trimming cut 0 bases from V and 0 bases from J; bases unmatched to any gene: 5. This CDR3 is built from 18 residues. Germline CDR1 reads SGHKS; CDR2 reads YYEKEE (reference sequence).

This chain links TRBV11-1 with TRBJ2-1, with D uncertain. The CDR3 is made up of 12 amino acids. V was trimmed by 4 bases and J by 3 bases, leaving 4 bases between them. The germline V gene has CDR1 SGHAT and CDR2 FQDESV (reference sequence). DNA of the CDR3: TGTGCCAGCAGCTCGCGCTACAATGAGCAGTTCTTC. This codes for CASSSRYNEQFF.

CDR3 amino acids: CASSLGTSGPPGELFF. The CDR3 DNA reads as TGCGCCAGCAGCTTGGGTACTAGCGGCCCTCCCGGGGAGCTGTTTTTT. The V and J genes are TRBV5-1 and TRBJ2-2; the match to TRBD2 covers 8 bases. Germline CDR1 SGHRS, CDR2 YFSETQ. V was pared by 0 bases and J by 6 bases, with 7 bases of the junction left unmatched. The CDR3 totals 16 residues. Full variable domain (rest looked up from reference TRBV5-1 and TRBJ2-2): KAGVTQTPRYLIKTRGQQVTLSCSPISGHRSVSWYQQTPGQGLQFLFEYFSETQRNKGNFPGRFSGRQFSNSRSEMNVSTLELGDSALYLCASSLGTSGPPGELFFGEGSRLTVL.

This rearrangement joins TRBV9 to TRBJ1-1; TRBD1 might be the D (6 bases). Germline assignment: CDR1 SGDLS and CDR2 YYNGEE. V was cut by 7 bases and J by 4 bases, with 20 bases left in between. The CDR3 extends over 15 amino acids. This chain's CDR3 is CASAKTGSMATEAFF. CDR3 coding DNA: TGTGCCAGCGCCAAAACAGGGAGCATGGCCACTGAAGCTTTCTTT.

This clone was detected only once. The chain is built from TRBV2 and TRBJ1-3; 7 bases line up with TRBD1. The ends lost 7 bases at V and 0 bases at J; junction bases unmatched: 6. Germline-derived CDR1 and CDR2 are SNHLY and FYNNEI. CDR3 length: 15 amino acids. The chain's CDR3 is CASMSTGASGNTIYF. DNA of the CDR3: TGTGCCAGCATGTCTACAGGGGCCTCTGGAAACACCATATATTTT.

The chain combines TRBV30 with TRBJ1-5; D is unclear. The germline gives CDR1 GTSNPN, CDR2 SVGIG (reference sequence). V was cut by 2 bases and J by 3 bases, with 8 bases left in between. The CDR3 runs 13 residues. The CDR3 spells CAWSHEANQPQHF. The CDR3 DNA is TGTGCCTGGAGTCACGAAGCCAATCAGCCCCAGCATTTT.

The rearrangement joins TRBV6-5 to TRBJ1-1; 7 bases line up with TRBD1. Germline CDR1 reads MNHEY; CDR2 reads SVGAGI. This CDR3 is 14 amino acids long. V lost 8 bases, J lost 5 bases, and 11 bases stayed unmatched. In nucleotides, the CDR3 is TGTGCCAGCGGATCGACAGGGAAGGGTACTGAAGCTTTCTTT. This encodes CASGSTGKGTEAFF.

Only one count was recorded for this clone. V is TRBV4-1 and J is TRBJ2-7; 7 bases are a match to TRBD1. J was trimmed by 3 bases and V by 4 bases; bases with no gene match: 3. CDR1 and CDR2 from the germline V gene are MGHRA and YSYEKL. The CDR3 runs 13 residues. The CDR3 reads CASSRTGDYEQYF. CDR3 DNA: TGCGCCAGCAGCCGGACAGGAGACTACGAGCAGTACTTC.

This rearrangement joins TRBV5-1 to TRBJ2-7; 8 bases line up with TRBD2. Per the germline V gene, CDR1 is SGHRS and CDR2 is YFSETQ. V shed 4 bases, J shed 3 bases, and the junction held 6 bases outside the gene matches. CDR3 size: 14 residues. The CDR3 region has the DNA TGCGCCAGCAGCATAGCGGGGAATAACTACGAGCAGTACTTC. It codes for CASSIAGNNYEQYF.